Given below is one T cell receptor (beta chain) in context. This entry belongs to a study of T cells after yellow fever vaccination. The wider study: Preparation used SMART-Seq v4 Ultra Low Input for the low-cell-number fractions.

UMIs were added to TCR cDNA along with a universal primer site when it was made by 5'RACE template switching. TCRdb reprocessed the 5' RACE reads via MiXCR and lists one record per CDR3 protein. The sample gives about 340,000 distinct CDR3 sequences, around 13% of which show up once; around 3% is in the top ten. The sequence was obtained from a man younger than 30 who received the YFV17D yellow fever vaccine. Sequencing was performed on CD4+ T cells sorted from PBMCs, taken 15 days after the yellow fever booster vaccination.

The chain's CDR3 is CASSLQGAHTEAFF. DNA of the CDR3: TGCGCCAGCAGCCTTCAGGGGGCGCACACTGAAGCTTTCTTT. This chain links TRBV5-1 with TRBJ1-1, with 8 bases aligning to TRBD1. The CDR3 runs to 14 residues. Trimming took 4 bases from V and 3 from J; bases not matched to a gene: 5. Germline lookup yields CDR1 SGHRS and CDR2 YFSETQ. The full variable domain, in which reference TRBV5-1 and TRBJ1-1 provide the parts outside the CDR3, is KAGVTQTPRYLIKTRGQQVTLSCSPISGHRSVSWYQQTPGQGLQFLFEYFSETQRNKGNFPGRFSGRQFSNSRSEMNVSTLELGDSALYLCASSLQGAHTEAFFGQGTRLTVV.